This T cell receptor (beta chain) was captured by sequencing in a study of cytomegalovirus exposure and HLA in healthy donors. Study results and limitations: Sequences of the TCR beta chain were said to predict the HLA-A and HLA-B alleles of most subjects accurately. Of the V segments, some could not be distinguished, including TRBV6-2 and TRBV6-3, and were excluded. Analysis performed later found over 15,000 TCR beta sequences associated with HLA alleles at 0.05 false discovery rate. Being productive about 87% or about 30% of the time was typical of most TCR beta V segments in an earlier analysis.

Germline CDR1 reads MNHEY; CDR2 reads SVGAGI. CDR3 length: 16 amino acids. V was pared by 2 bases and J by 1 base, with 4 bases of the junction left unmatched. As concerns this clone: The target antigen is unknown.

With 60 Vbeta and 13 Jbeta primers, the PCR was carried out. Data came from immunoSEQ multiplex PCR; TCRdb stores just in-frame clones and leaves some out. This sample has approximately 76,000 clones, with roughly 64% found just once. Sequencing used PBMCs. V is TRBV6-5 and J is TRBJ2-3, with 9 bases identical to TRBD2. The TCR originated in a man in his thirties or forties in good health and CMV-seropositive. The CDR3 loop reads CASSYGREGRTDTQYF. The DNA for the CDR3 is TGTGCCAGCAGTTACGGGCGGGAGGGCCGCACAGATACGCAGTATTTT.